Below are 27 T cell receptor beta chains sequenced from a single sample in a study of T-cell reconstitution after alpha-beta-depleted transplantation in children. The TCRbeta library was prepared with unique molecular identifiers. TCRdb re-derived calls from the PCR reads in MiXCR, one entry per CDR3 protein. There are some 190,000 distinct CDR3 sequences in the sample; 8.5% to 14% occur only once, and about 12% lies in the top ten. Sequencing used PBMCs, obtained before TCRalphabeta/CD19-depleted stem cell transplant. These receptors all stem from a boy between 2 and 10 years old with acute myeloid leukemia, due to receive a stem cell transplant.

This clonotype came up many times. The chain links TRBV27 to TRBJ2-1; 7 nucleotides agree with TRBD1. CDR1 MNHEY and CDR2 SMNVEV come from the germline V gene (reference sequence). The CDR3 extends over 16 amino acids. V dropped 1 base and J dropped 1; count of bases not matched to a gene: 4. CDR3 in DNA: TGTGCCAGCAGTTTATGGTGGACAGGTTCCTACAATGAGCAGTTCTTC. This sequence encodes CASSLWWTGSYNEQFF.

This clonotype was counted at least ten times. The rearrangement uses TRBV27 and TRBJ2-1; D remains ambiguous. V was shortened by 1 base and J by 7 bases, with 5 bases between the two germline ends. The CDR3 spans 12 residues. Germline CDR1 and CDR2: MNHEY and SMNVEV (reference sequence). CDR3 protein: CASSLLGNEQFF. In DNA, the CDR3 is TGTGCCAGCAGTTTATTAGGGAATGAGCAGTTCTTC.

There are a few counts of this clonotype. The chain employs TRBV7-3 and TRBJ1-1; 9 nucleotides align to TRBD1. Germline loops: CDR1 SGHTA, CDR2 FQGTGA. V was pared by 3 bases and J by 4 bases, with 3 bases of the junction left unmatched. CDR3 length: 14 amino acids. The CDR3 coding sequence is TGTGCCAGCAGCTTTACAGGGGGCAGCACTGAAGCTTTCTTT. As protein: CASSFTGGSTEAFF.

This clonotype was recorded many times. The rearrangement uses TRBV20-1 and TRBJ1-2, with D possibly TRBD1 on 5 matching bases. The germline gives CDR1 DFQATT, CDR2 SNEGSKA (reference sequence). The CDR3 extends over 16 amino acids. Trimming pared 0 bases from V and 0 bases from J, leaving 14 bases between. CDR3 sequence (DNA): TGCAGTGCTAGAGATTGGGCGGGACCAACTAACTATGGCTACACCTTC. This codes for CSARDWAGPTNYGYTF.

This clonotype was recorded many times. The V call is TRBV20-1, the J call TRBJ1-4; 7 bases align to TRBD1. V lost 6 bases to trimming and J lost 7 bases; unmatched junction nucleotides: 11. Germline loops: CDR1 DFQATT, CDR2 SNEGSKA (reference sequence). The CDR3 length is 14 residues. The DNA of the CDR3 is TGCAGTGCAGAGGGACAGAGGGATGGTGAAAAACTGTTTTTT. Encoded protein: CSAEGQRDGEKLFF.

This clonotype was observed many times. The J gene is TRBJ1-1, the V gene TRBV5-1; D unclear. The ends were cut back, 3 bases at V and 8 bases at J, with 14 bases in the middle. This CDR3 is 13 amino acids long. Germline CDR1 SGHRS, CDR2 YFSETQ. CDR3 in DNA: TGCGCCAGCAGCTCAACCGCGGGGAAGGAAGCTTTCTTT. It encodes CASSSTAGKEAFF.

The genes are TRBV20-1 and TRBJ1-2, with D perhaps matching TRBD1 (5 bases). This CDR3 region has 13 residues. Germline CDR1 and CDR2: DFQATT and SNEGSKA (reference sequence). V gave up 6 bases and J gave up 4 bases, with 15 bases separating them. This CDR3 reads CSAGGRGGYGYTF. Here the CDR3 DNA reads TGCAGTGCGGGGGGTCGTGGGGGCTATGGCTACACCTTC.

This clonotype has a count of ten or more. For the CDR3, the DNA is TGTGCCAGCAGCCCTAAAGAGTACTCGAGCTCCTACAATGAGCAGTTCTTC. This codes for CASSPKEYSSSYNEQFF. The V call is TRBV28, the J call TRBJ2-1, with no clear D. Germline V gene data show CDR1 as MDHEN and CDR2 as SYDVKM. Trimming took 6 bases from V and 0 from J, leaving 18 bases between them. This CDR3 is 17 amino acids long.

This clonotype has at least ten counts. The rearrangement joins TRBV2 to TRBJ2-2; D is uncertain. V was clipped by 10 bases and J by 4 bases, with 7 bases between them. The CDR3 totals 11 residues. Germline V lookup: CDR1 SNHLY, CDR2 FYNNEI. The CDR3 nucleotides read TGTGCCACCTCAGCCACCGGGGAGCTGTTTTTT. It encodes CATSATGELFF.

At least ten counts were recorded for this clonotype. CDR3 sequence reads: CASSARDTYSGANVLTF. In DNA form, the CDR3 reads TGCGCCAGCAGCGCCCGGGACACCTACTCTGGGGCCAACGTCCTGACTTTC. The chain joins TRBV5-1 to TRBJ2-6, with D possibly matching TRBD1 (6 bases). CDR1 SGHRS and CDR2 YFSETQ come from the germline V gene. The CDR3 consists of 17 residues. V lost 4 bases to trimming and J lost 0 bases, with 14 bases between them.

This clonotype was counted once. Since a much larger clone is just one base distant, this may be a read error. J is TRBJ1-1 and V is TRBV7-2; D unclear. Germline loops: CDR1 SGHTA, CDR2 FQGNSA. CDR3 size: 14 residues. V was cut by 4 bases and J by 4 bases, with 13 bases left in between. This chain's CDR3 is CASSSAVWGTEAFF. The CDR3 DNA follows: TGTGCCAGCAGCTCAGCCGTGTGGGGCACTGAAGCTTTCTTT.

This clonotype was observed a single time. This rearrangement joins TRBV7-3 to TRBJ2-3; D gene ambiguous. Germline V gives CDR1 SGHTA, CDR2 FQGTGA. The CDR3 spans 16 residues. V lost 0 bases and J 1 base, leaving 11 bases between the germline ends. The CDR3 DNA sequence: TGTGCCAGCAGCTTAACCGTAAACGCGGGCACAGATACGCAGTATTTT. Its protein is CASSLTVNAGTDTQYF.

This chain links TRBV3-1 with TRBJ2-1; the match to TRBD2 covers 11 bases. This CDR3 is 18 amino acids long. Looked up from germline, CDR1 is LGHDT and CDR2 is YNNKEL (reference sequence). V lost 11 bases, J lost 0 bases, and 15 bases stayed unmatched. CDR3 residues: CASCSTSGTKNSYNEQFF. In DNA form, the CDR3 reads TGTGCCTCCTGCTCGACTAGCGGGACCAAAAACTCCTACAATGAGCAGTTCTTC.

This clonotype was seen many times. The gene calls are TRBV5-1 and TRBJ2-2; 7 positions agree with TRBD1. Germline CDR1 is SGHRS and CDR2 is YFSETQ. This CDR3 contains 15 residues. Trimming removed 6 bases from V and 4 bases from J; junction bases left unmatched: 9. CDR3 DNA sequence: TGCGCCAGCAAGGGGCCCGGACAGGTCACCGGGGAGCTGTTTTTT. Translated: CASKGPGQVTGELFF.

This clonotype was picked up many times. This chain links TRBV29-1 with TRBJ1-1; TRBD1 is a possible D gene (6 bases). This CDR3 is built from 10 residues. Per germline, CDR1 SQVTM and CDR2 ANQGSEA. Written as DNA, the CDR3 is TGCGGGGGGCGAAACACTGAAGCTTTCTTT. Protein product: CGGRNTEAFF.

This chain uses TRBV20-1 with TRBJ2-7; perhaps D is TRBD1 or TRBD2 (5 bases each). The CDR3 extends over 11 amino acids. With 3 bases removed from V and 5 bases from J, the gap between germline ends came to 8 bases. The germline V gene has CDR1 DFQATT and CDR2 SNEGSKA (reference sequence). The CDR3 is CSARGRDEQYV. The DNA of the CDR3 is TGCAGTGCTAGGGGACGAGACGAGCAGTACGTC.

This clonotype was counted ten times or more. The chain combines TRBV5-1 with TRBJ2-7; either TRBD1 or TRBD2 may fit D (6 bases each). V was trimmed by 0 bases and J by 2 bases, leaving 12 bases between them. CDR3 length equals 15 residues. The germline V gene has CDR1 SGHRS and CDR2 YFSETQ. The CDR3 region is CASSLAGARPYEQYF. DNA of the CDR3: TGCGCCAGCAGCTTGGCGGGGGCGCGACCCTACGAGCAGTACTTC.

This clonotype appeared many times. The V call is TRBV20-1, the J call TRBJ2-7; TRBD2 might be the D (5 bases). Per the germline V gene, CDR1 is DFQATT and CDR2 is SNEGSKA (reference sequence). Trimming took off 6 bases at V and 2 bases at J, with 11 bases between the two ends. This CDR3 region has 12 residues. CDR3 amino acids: CSAPTGTYEQYF. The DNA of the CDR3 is TGCAGTGCCCCTACGGGGACCTACGAGCAGTACTTC.

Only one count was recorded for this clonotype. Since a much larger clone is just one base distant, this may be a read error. This CDR3 is CAGSQETSNSPLHF. The CDR3 DNA reads as TGTGCCGGCAGCCAAGAAACGAGCAACTCACCCCTCCACTTT. V gene TRBV3-1 combines with J gene TRBJ1-6, with D uncertain. The CDR3 length is 14 residues. Germline V gene lookup returns CDR1 LGHDT and CDR2 YNNKEL (reference sequence).

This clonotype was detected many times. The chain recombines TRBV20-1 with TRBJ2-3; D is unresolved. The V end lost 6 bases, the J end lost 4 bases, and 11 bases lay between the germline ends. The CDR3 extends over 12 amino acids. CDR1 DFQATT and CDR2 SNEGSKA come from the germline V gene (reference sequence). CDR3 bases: TGCAGTGCCCCGAATAGTGCAGATACGCAGTATTTT. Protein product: CSAPNSADTQYF.

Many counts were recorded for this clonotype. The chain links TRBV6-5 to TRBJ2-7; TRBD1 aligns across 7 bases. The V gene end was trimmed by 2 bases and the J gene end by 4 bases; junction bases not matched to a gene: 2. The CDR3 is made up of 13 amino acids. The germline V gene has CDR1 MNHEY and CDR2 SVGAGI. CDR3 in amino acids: CASSYMTGYEQYF. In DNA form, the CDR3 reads TGTGCCAGCAGTTACATGACAGGGTACGAGCAGTACTTC.

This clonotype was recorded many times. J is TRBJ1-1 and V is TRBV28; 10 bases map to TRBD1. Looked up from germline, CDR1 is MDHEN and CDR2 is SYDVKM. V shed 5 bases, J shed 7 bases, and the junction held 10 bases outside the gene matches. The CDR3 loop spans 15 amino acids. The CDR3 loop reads CASSVPGQGKIEAFF. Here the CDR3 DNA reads TGTGCCAGCAGTGTTCCGGGACAGGGGAAGATTGAAGCTTTCTTT.

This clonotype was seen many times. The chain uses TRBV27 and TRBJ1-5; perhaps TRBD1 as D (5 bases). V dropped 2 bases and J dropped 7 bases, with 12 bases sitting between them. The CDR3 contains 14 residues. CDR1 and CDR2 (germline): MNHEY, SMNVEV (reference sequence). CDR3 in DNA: TGTGCCAGCAGTTTAGTTGGGGCGATCCAGCCCCAGCATTTT. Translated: CASSLVGAIQPQHF.

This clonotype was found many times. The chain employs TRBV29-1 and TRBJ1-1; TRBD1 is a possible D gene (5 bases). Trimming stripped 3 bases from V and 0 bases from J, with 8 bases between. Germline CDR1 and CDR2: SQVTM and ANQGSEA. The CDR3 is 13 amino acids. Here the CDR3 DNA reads TGCAGCGTTGAGGGGGTCATGAACACTGAAGCTTTCTTT. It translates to CSVEGVMNTEAFF.

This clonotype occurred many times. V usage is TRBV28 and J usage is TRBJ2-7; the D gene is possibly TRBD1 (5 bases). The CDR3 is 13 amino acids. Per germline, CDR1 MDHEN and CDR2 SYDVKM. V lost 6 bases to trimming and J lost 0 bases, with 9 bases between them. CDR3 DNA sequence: TGTGCCAGCAGAAAGACAGACTCCTACGAGCAGTACTTC. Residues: CASRKTDSYEQYF.

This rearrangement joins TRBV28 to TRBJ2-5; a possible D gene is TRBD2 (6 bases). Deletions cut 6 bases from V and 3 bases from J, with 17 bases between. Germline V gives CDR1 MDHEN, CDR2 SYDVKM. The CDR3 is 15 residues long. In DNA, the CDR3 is TGTGCCAGCAGCCGACCCCTTAGCGGAAAAGAGACCCAGTACTTC. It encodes CASSRPLSGKETQYF. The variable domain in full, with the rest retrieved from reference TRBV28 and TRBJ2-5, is DVKVTQSSRYLVKRTGEKVFLECVQDMDHENMFWYRQDPGLGLRLIYFSYDVKMKEKGDIPEGYSVSREKKERFSLILESASTNQTSMYLCASSRPLSGKETQYFGPGTRLLVL.

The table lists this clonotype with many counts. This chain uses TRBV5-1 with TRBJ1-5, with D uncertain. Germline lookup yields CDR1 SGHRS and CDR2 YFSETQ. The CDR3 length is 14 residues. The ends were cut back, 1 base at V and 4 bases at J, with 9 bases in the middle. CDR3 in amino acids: CASSLIPGNQPQHF. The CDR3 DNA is TGCGCCAGCAGCTTGATCCCGGGGAATCAGCCCCAGCATTTT. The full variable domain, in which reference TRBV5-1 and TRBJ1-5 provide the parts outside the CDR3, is KAGVTQTPRYLIKTRGQQVTLSCSPISGHRSVSWYQQTPGQGLQFLFEYFSETQRNKGNFPGRFSGRQFSNSRSEMNVSTLELGDSALYLCASSLIPGNQPQHFGDGTRLSIL.